One and the same sample provided the 10 T cell receptor beta chains below, sequenced in a study of blood T cells in healthy people across ages. With a J-beta primer mix and a sample-barcoded 5' primer, a second PCR ran roughly 6 to 12 cycles. TCRdb recomputed calls from the 5' RACE reads with MiXCR, one row per CDR3 protein. The sample carries hundreds of thousands of distinct CDR3 sequences, roughly half recorded once. The specimen was blood. These TCRs come from a man aged 55 to 69 in good health.

This chain joins TRBV20-1 and TRBJ2-5; TRBD2 is a possible D gene (6 bases). V lost 4 bases, J lost 5 bases, and 17 bases lay in between. Germline V gives CDR1 DFQATT, CDR2 SNEGSKA (reference sequence). The CDR3 contains 14 residues. In DNA form, the CDR3 reads TGCAGTGCTAAGAGCGGGTCCCACGTCGAGACCCAGTACTTC. Protein product: CSAKSGSHVETQYF.

The chain uses TRBV11-2 and TRBJ2-1, with TRBD2 identical over 9 bases. The CDR3 length is 21 residues. Germline V gene lookup returns CDR1 SGHAT and CDR2 FQNNGV. Trimming cost V 4 bases and J 0 bases; bases outside gene matches: 19. The CDR3, as DNA: TGTGCCAGCAGCTCCCCGGACCGGCGGGCTAGCGGGGTTCTCTCCTACAATGAGCAGTTCTTC. It yields the protein CASSSPDRRASGVLSYNEQFF.

This clonotype was seen at least ten times. This chain uses TRBV2 with TRBJ2-1; 9 bases are shared with TRBD2. J lost 9 bases, V lost 6 bases, and 9 bases had no gene match. The CDR3 extends over 14 amino acids. CDR1 SNHLY and CDR2 FYNNEI come from the germline V gene. CDR3 region: CASRGRSGRSEQFF. CDR3 bases: TGTGCCAGCAGGGGGAGGAGCGGGAGGAGTGAGCAGTTCTTC.

This clonotype has a count of ten or more. CDR3 residues: CASGAGGPYEQYF. In DNA form, the CDR3 reads TGTGCCAGCGGGGCAGGGGGGCCCTACGAGCAGTACTTC. The chain combines TRBV2 with TRBJ2-7; D perhaps matches TRBD1 (7 bases). Per the germline V gene, CDR1 is SNHLY and CDR2 is FYNNEI. CDR3 size: 13 residues. The V and J ends lost 8 bases and 2 bases respectively, with 13 bases between them.

The chain combines TRBV7-2 with TRBJ2-1; 15 bases match TRBD2. The ends lost 4 bases at V and 3 bases at J; junction bases unmatched: 7. Germline-derived CDR1 and CDR2 are SGHTA and FQGNSA. The CDR3 covers 18 residues. The CDR3, as DNA: TGTGCCAGCAGCTCGGGACTAGCGGGAGGTAGATTCTACAATGAGCAGTTCTTC. It encodes CASSSGLAGGRFYNEQFF.

The chain has TRBV6-2 or TRBV6-3 and TRBJ2-1; 11 bases match TRBD2. This CDR3 region has 15 residues. V lost 5 bases, J lost 10 bases, and 10 bases stayed unmatched. CDR1 MNHEY and CDR2 SVGEGT come from the germline V gene. CDR3 protein: CASSPLAGGPLEQFF. The CDR3 nucleotides are TGTGCCAGCAGTCCATTAGCGGGGGGGCCTTTAGAGCAGTTCTTC.

The gene calls are TRBV20-1 and TRBJ2-7; D perhaps matches TRBD2 (7 bases). Per germline, CDR1 DFQATT and CDR2 SNEGSKA (reference sequence). The V end lost 3 bases, the J end lost 7 bases, and 22 bases lay between the germline ends. CDR3 length: 15 residues. CDR3 amino acids: CSASPRGGGWGEQYF. The CDR3, as DNA: TGCAGTGCTAGTCCCCGCGGGGGCGGGTGGGGTGAGCAGTACTTC.

This clonotype was counted many times. The chain uses TRBV7-3 and TRBJ2-1; 15 bases agree with TRBD2. V was clipped by 7 bases and J by 8 bases; unmatched bases: 9. The CDR3 loop spans 16 amino acids. In germline, CDR1 is SGHTA, CDR2 FQGTGA. The CDR3 loop is CASTGGGLAGGDEQFF. The CDR3 DNA sequence: TGTGCCAGCACCGGAGGGGGACTAGCGGGAGGCGATGAGCAGTTCTTC.

V gene TRBV20-1 combines with J gene TRBJ2-1; TRBD2 matches 7 bases. Near its end, the DNA agrees better with TRBJ2-7, so the J call may be wrong. Germline CDR1 DFQATT, CDR2 SNEGSKA (reference sequence). CDR3 length: 18 amino acids. CDR3 bases: TGCAGTGCTAGACCCCGAGAAACTAGCGCCATCTCCTACAATGAGCAGTACTTC. Its protein is CSARPRETSAISYNEQYF.

V and J are TRBV9 and TRBJ2-7, with TRBD1 matching over 8 bases. V shed 0 bases and J 6 bases; nucleotides not matched to a gene: 2. The germline V gene encodes CDR1 SGDLS and CDR2 YYNGEE. The CDR3 consists of 13 residues. CDR3: CASSVVGQGEQYF. CDR3 nucleotide sequence: TGTGCCAGCAGCGTAGTTGGACAGGGCGAGCAGTACTTC. The entire variable domain, with the rest obtained from reference TRBV9 and TRBJ2-7, is as follows: DSGVTQTPKHLITATGQRVTLRCSPRSGDLSVYWYQQSLDQGLQFLIQYYNGEERAKGNILERFSAQQFPDLHSELNLSSLELGDSALYFCASSVVGQGEQYFGPGTRLTVT.